Listed here are 26 T cell receptor beta chains from one sample, sequenced in a study of blood T cell repertoires in COVID-19. Sequencing used immunoSEQ multiplex PCR; TCRdb keeps in-frame clones, though not all of them. This sample yields approximately 150,000 clones, of which roughly 89% are seen a single time; roughly 18% belongs to the top ten. The material sequenced was peripheral blood. The source of these receptors is a man over 45 with active or convalescent COVID-19.

The chain uses TRBV28 and TRBJ1-1; 9 bases line up with TRBD1. The junction had 8 bases not matched to a gene; V was cut back by 10 bases and J by 5 bases. The CDR3 is made up of 13 amino acids. The germline CDR1 and CDR2 sequences are MDHEN and SYDVKM. The CDR3 sequence is CATLQGAETEAFF. In DNA, the CDR3 is TGTGCCACCTTACAGGGGGCAGAGACTGAAGCTTTCTTT.

In its sample, this clone was seen a few times. The chain recombines TRBV7-9 with TRBJ2-7; TRBD1 aligns across 9 bases. The CDR3 sequence is 15 residues long. Germline V gene sequence: CDR1 SEHNR, CDR2 FQNEAQ (reference sequence). Trimming cost V 5 bases and J 0 bases; bases outside gene matches: 5. CDR3 DNA sequence: TGTGCCAGCAGCCGTGAGACAGGGGGCTCCTACGAGCAGTACTTC. This encodes CASSRETGGSYEQYF.

The chain employs TRBV7-2 and TRBJ1-2, with D tentatively TRBD1 (6 bases). The CDR3 is made up of 14 amino acids. Germline V gene data show CDR1 as SGHTA and CDR2 as FQGNSA. V shed 5 bases and J shed 0 bases, with 10 bases lying between them. The CDR3 DNA reads as TGTGCCAGCAGCCCGAGGACAGCTAACTATGGCTACACCTTC. It encodes CASSPRTANYGYTF.

This sequence joins TRBV5-1 and TRBJ2-1, with 8 bases matching TRBD1. Germline CDR1 SGHRS, CDR2 YFSETQ. V trimming: 3 bases; J trimming: 7 bases; junction bases outside the gene matches: 6. The CDR3 loop spans 14 amino acids. In nucleotides, the CDR3 is TGCGCCAGCAGCTGGCTGACAGGGGTGAATGAGCAGTTCTTC. Its protein product is CASSWLTGVNEQFF.

The genes are TRBV4-2 and TRBJ2-5; the D is unclear. The CDR3 length is 15 residues. V lost 0 bases and J 2 bases, leaving 10 bases between the germline ends. Per germline, CDR1 LGHNA and CDR2 YNFKEQ. The CDR3 DNA is TGTGCCAGCAGCCAAGATGCGAACTCACAAGAGACCCAGTACTTC. Translated: CASSQDANSQETQYF.

The rearrangement uses TRBV11-2 and TRBJ2-7; TRBD1 agrees at 11 bases. The germline gives CDR1 SGHAT, CDR2 FQNNGV. With 1 base clipped from V and 6 bases from J, the junction kept 5 bases outside the gene matches. This CDR3 has 15 amino acids. The CDR3 loop reads CASSLVRDRGAEQYF. DNA for the CDR3: TGTGCCAGCAGCTTAGTTAGGGACAGGGGGGCCGAGCAGTACTTC.

The chain uses TRBV3-1 (or the pseudogene TRBV3-2) and TRBJ2-7, with TRBD2 matching over 9 bases. CDR3 length: 15 amino acids. Trimming took 1 base from V and 0 from J; bases not matched to a gene: 1. Germline V gene data show CDR1 as LGHDT and CDR2 as YNNKEL (reference sequence). The DNA for the CDR3 is TGTGCCAGCAGCCAAGGTAGCGGGGGCTCCTACGAGCAGTACTTC. Amino acids: CASSQGSGGSYEQYF.

V is TRBV27 and J is TRBJ1-6, with 7 bases identical to TRBD1. This CDR3 is built from 14 residues. Unmatched junction bases numbered 2, after V lost 7 bases and J lost 2 bases. Germline values: CDR1 MNHEY, CDR2 SMNVEV (reference sequence). CDR3 region: CASKDRTYNSPLHF. CDR3 in DNA: TGTGCCAGCAAGGACAGGACCTATAATTCACCCCTCCACTTT.

This clone has just one count. The rearrangement uses TRBV6-6 and TRBJ2-5; 8 nucleotides agree with TRBD2. The CDR3 contains 13 residues. The J segment lost 4 bases and the V segment lost 7 bases, leaving 5 bases of the junction unmatched. CDR1 MNHNY and CDR2 SVGAGI come from the germline V gene (reference sequence). CDR3 residues: CASTGGLLETQYF. CDR3 bases: TGTGCCAGCACGGGGGGGCTGTTAGAGACCCAGTACTTC.

The chain recombines TRBV5-4 with TRBJ2-1, with 14 bases matching TRBD2. CDR3 size: 16 residues. Looked up from germline, CDR1 is SGHNT and CDR2 is YYREEE (reference sequence). V lost 3 bases to trimming and J lost 7 bases; unmatched junction nucleotides: 6. Here the CDR3 DNA reads TGTGCCAGCAGCTCGGGACTAGCGGGAGAACGGAATGAGCAGTTCTTC. This codes for CASSSGLAGERNEQFF.

The chain carries TRBV19 and TRBJ2-7; a weak D match, TRBD1 (5 bases). This CDR3 is built from 15 residues. V shed 6 bases and J shed 2 bases, with 17 bases lying between them. Germline CDR1 is LNHDA and CDR2 is SQIVND (reference sequence). CDR3 region: CASSRLLGQPYEQYF. Here the CDR3 DNA reads TGTGCCAGTAGCAGACTTTTGGGGCAGCCCTACGAGCAGTACTTC.

The chain recombines TRBV19 with TRBJ2-2; 10 nucleotides align to TRBD2. J was trimmed by 5 bases and V by 1 base; bases with no gene match: 7. This CDR3 region has 17 residues. Looked up from germline, CDR1 is LNHDA and CDR2 is SQIVND (reference sequence). The CDR3 spells CASSIGASGRETGELFF. CDR3 DNA: TGTGCCAGTAGTATAGGGGCTAGCGGGAGAGAAACCGGGGAGCTGTTTTTT.

This chain connects TRBV6-6 to TRBJ2-4; TRBD1 aligns across 8 bases. Germline V gene data show CDR1 as MNHNY and CDR2 as SVGAGI (reference sequence). CDR3 length equals 14 residues. Trimming cost V 5 bases and J 7 bases; bases outside gene matches: 7. CDR3 amino acids: CASSPDRGNNIQYF. CDR3 nucleotide sequence: TGTGCCAGCAGTCCCGACAGGGGAAACAACATTCAGTACTTC.

V usage is TRBV7-6 and J usage is TRBJ2-1; 7 bases align to TRBD1. This CDR3 is built from 15 residues. Germline V CDR1 and CDR2: SGHVS, FNYEAQ. J gave up 4 bases and V 0 bases, and 3 bases lay outside the gene matches. The CDR3 is CASSLALTGYNEQFF. CDR3 sequence (DNA): TGTGCCAGCAGCTTAGCCCTGACAGGGTACAATGAGCAGTTCTTC.

This chain connects TRBV10-3 to TRBJ2-3, with TRBD1 matching over 7 bases. The trim removed 4 bases at V and 4 bases at J, leaving 2 bases unmatched. This CDR3 spans 13 amino acids. Germline CDR1 and CDR2: ENHRY and SYGVKD. CDR3 residues: CAISGQGSDTQYF. The CDR3 region has the DNA TGTGCCATCAGTGGACAGGGATCAGATACGCAGTATTTT.

In this sample, this clone turned up once. The rearrangement joins TRBV5-6 to TRBJ1-5; TRBD1 aligns across 8 bases. Germline CDR1 is SGHDT and CDR2 is YYEEEE. J was trimmed by 2 bases and V by 7 bases; bases with no gene match: 8. The CDR3 is 15 amino acids. CDR3 DNA sequence: TGTGCCAGCCAGACAGGGGTATTCGGCAATCAGCCCCAGCATTTT. Translated, it gives CASQTGVFGNQPQHF.

V and J are TRBV7-2 and TRBJ1-2, with 7 bases aligning to TRBD1. J was trimmed by 4 bases and V by 1 base; bases with no gene match: 9. The CDR3 totals 16 residues. Per germline, CDR1 SGHTA and CDR2 FQGNSA. CDR3 in amino acids: CASSLVGTDSSYGYTF. The CDR3 nucleotides read TGTGCCAGCAGCTTAGTGGGGACAGATAGTAGCTATGGCTACACCTTC.

This clone came up a few times. V gene TRBV6-4 combines with J gene TRBJ2-2; TRBD1 agrees at 7 bases. Germline V CDR1 and CDR2: MRHNA, SNTAGT. The CDR3 sequence is 14 residues long. V lost 8 bases to trimming and J lost 5 bases; unmatched junction nucleotides: 8. The CDR3 bases are TGTGCCAGCGGGCGGACAGGCCAGACCGGGGAGCTGTTTTTT. Its translation is CASGRTGQTGELFF.

The V gene is TRBV7-6, the J gene TRBJ2-1, with 9 bases lining up with TRBD2. The CDR3 has 19 amino acids. Germline V CDR1 and CDR2: SGHVS, FNYEAQ. After removal of 1 base from V and 9 bases from J, the junction contained 19 bases not matched to a gene. In nucleotides, the CDR3 is TGTGCCAGCAGCTTAGTTGGGCTAGATCGAGCGGGAGGCCAAGGTGAGCAGTTCTTC. This encodes CASSLVGLDRAGGQGEQFF.

The chain uses TRBV11-2 and TRBJ2-1; TRBD1 aligns across 8 bases. Losses at the gene ends were 5 bases for V and 6 bases for J; bases not matched to a gene: 15. Germline lookup yields CDR1 SGHAT and CDR2 FQNNGV. The CDR3 length is 17 residues. The CDR3 DNA follows: TGTGCCAGCAGCCTCGACAGGGGAAAAAGGTTACGCAATGAGCAGTTCTTC. It codes for CASSLDRGKRLRNEQFF. The entire variable domain, with the rest obtained from reference TRBV11-2 and TRBJ2-1, is as follows: EAGVAQSPRYKIIEKRQSVAFWCNPISGHATLYWYQQILGQGPKLLIQFQNNGVVDDSQLPKDRFSAERLKGVDSTLKIQPAKLEDSAVYLCASSLDRGKRLRNEQFFGPGTRLTVL.

V usage is TRBV19 and J usage is TRBJ1-1; D gene ambiguous. Per the germline V gene, CDR1 is LNHDA and CDR2 is SQIVND (reference sequence). The CDR3 consists of 13 residues. The V gene lost 3 bases and the J gene lost 4 bases, with 9 bases spanning the gap. The CDR3 loop reads CASSISGPTEAFF. CDR3 DNA: TGTGCCAGTAGTATTTCGGGTCCCACTGAAGCTTTCTTT.

The chain employs TRBV6-2 or TRBV6-3 and TRBJ2-2; 7 bases agree with TRBD2. J was trimmed by 6 bases and V by 2 bases; bases with no gene match: 9. The CDR3 is 16 amino acids. The germline V gene has CDR1 MNHEY and CDR2 SVGEGT. The CDR3 bases are TGTGCCAGCAGTTACCTGGTGGAGGGAGGGGCCGGGGAGCTGTTTTTT. It translates to CASSYLVEGGAGELFF.

The chain has TRBV27 and TRBJ1-5; 7 bases match TRBD1. Germline V gives CDR1 MNHEY, CDR2 SMNVEV (reference sequence). J lost 4 bases, V lost 5 bases, and 5 bases had no gene match. There are 14 residues in the CDR3. CDR3 region: CASSPRGINQPQHF. The CDR3 nucleotides are TGTGCCAGCAGTCCCAGGGGGATAAATCAGCCCCAGCATTTT.

This clone came up once. J is TRBJ1-4 and V is TRBV18; 8 positions agree with TRBD1. CDR1 is KGHSH, CDR2 LQKENI, per germline. The CDR3 sequence is 15 residues long. The J segment lost 3 bases and the V segment lost 5 bases, leaving 5 bases of the junction unmatched. CDR3 sequence reads: CASSTDRGPNEKLFF. DNA of the CDR3: TGTGCCAGCTCAACCGACAGGGGACCTAATGAAAAACTGTTTTTT.

The chain has TRBV28 and TRBJ2-1, with TRBD2 identical over 9 bases. Germline V gives CDR1 MDHEN, CDR2 SYDVKM. The CDR3 spans 14 residues. The V and J ends lost 1 base and 14 bases, in that order; junction bases with no gene match: 9. This CDR3 reads CASSLLLAGPGEFF. The CDR3, as DNA: TGTGCCAGCAGTTTATTACTAGCGGGTCCAGGGGAGTTCTTC.

This chain links TRBV15 with TRBJ2-3; the D gene is possibly TRBD1 (6 bases). Germline V gives CDR1 LNHNV, CDR2 YYDKDF (reference sequence). Deletions cut 8 bases from V and 0 bases from J, with 21 bases between. The CDR3 is 17 amino acids. CDR3 DNA: TGTGCCACCCAAAAAACGGTAGACAGGTCGAGCACAGATACGCAGTATTTT. It yields the protein CATQKTVDRSSTDTQYF.